This T cell receptor beta chain is from a study of T cell responses to AZD1222 COVID-19 vaccine. This CDR3 is built from 14 residues. Germline V gene lookup returns CDR1 KGHSH and CDR2 LQKENI. Trimming pared 2 bases from V and 4 bases from J, leaving 11 bases between. Using immunoSEQ multiplex PCR, the repertoire was profiled, and TCRdb retains in-frame clones only, with some absent. This sample has some 140,000 clones, with about 91% found just once. The starting material was peripheral blood, obtained 28 days after the second AZD1222 dose. The source is an adult who received the AZD1222 COVID-19 vaccine. The V call is TRBV18, the J call TRBJ1-1, with D tentatively TRBD1 (5 bases). CDR3 DNA sequence: TGTGCCAGCTCACCAGGGACGGGGAGCACTGAAGCTTTCTTT. It encodes CASSPGTGSTEAFF. Looking up the rest from reference TRBV18 and TRBJ1-1 gives the full variable domain: NAGVMQNPRHLVRRRGQEARLRCSPMKGHSHVYWYRQLPEEGLKFMVYLQKENIIDESGMPKERFSAEFPKEGPSILRIQQVVRGDSAAYFCASSPGTGSTEAFFGQGTRLTVV.